The sequence of this TCR beta chain was determined in a study of cytomegalovirus exposure and HLA in healthy donors. Overall study context: The same platform as the approximately 670 first-cohort repertoires was used for the 130 or so validation repertoires, a later analysis reported. Whole-study results and caveats: The study found most TCR sequences rare, yet found some public TCRs in many donors.

A note on this clone: Its antigen is not known.

Germline CDR1 WNHNN, CDR2 SYGVQD (reference sequence). This CDR3 region has 14 residues. Losses at the gene ends were 5 bases for V and 3 bases for J; bases not matched to a gene: 4. Clones were sequenced by immunoSEQ multiplex PCR, and TCRdb holds only the in-frame ones, with some missing. This sample yields more than 85,000 clones, of which over 85% are seen a single time; approximately 1% belongs to the top ten. The approximately 120-subject validation cohort, separate from the approximately 630-subject first cohort, included the donors. The sequencing input was PBMCs. The genes are TRBV10-1 and TRBJ1-3; TRBD1 matches at 7 bases. This receptor was taken from a woman aged 30 to 39 in good health and CMV-seropositive. The CDR3 region has the DNA TGCGCCAGCAGTCTCGACAGGGATGGAAACACCATATATTTT. It translates to CASSLDRDGNTIYF.